The next 20 T cell receptor beta chains were all read from a single sample in a study of cytomegalovirus exposure and HLA in healthy donors. PCR involved 60 Vbeta and 13 Jbeta primers. Data came from immunoSEQ multiplex PCR; TCRdb stores just in-frame clones and leaves some out. The table records 120,000 or so clones, around 88% of them present only once. Sequenced: PBMCs. These receptors all stem from a man in his forties in good health and CMV-seronegative.

In this sample, this clone turned up once. The V and J genes are TRBV18 and TRBJ1-5; D ambiguous. The V gene lost 2 bases and the J gene lost 5 bases, with 10 bases spanning the gap. Germline V CDR1 and CDR2: KGHSH, LQKENI. The CDR3 covers 14 residues. This CDR3 is CASSPSSPDQPQHF. The CDR3 region has the DNA TGTGCCAGCTCACCATCGAGTCCTGATCAGCCCCAGCATTTT.

The V call is TRBV5-6, the J call TRBJ1-2; D gene uncertain. Trimming cost V 2 bases and J 9 bases, with 11 bases left between them. The CDR3 runs 12 residues. Germline lookup yields CDR1 SGHDT and CDR2 YYEEEE. The CDR3 nucleotides are TGTGCCAGCAGCTTCGGAGGGCTCAGCTACACCTTC. Protein product: CASSFGGLSYTF.

This chain connects TRBV4-3 to TRBJ1-4; 7 nucleotides agree with TRBD1. After removal of 6 bases from V and 7 bases from J, the junction contained 8 bases not matched to a gene. Germline-derived CDR1 and CDR2 are LGHNA and YSLEER. This CDR3 contains 14 residues. The CDR3 DNA reads TGCGCCAGCAGAATACTAGGGGGCAGTGAAAAACTGTTTTTT. Residues: CASRILGGSEKLFF.

The V and J genes are TRBV30 and TRBJ2-3, with a tentative D call TRBD1 (5 bases). The CDR3 is 13 amino acids. The germline V and J ends were trimmed by 5 bases and 3 bases, with 12 bases remaining between them. CDR1 and CDR2 from the germline V gene are GTSNPN and SVGIG (reference sequence). This CDR3 reads CAWAGWETDTQYF. The CDR3 region has the DNA TGTGCCTGGGCAGGGTGGGAAACAGATACGCAGTATTTT. The full variable domain, completed using reference TRBV30 and TRBJ2-3, is SQTIHQWPATLVQPVGSPLSLECTVEGTSNPNLYWYRQAAGRGLQLLFYSVGIGQISSEVPQNLSASRPQDRQFILSSKKLLLSDSGFYLCAWAGWETDTQYFGPGTRLTVL.

The chain employs TRBV6-5 and TRBJ2-5; 10 bases align to TRBD1. V trimming: 3 bases; J trimming: 5 bases; junction bases outside the gene matches: 6. The germline V gene has CDR1 MNHEY and CDR2 SVGAGI. CDR3 length equals 15 residues. The CDR3, as DNA: TGTGCCAGCAGTTATGGGACAGGGGTAACGGAGACCCAGTACTTC. Translating gives CASSYGTGVTETQYF.

The V gene is TRBV5-5, the J gene TRBJ2-7, with TRBD1 matching over 7 bases. This CDR3 has 15 residues. Per the germline V gene, CDR1 is SGHKS and CDR2 is YYEKEE (reference sequence). After removal of 6 bases from V and 0 bases from J, the junction contained 9 bases not matched to a gene. CDR3 nucleotides: TGTGCCAGCACCCCAGGGACAGTAAGCTCCTACGAGCAGTACTTC. Translation: CASTPGTVSSYEQYF.

This chain connects TRBV10-1 to TRBJ2-2, with 8 bases identical to TRBD1. V shed 11 bases and J 3 bases; nucleotides not matched to a gene: 5. Germline values: CDR1 WNHNN, CDR2 SYGVQD (reference sequence). The CDR3 is 13 amino acids. Here the CDR3 DNA reads TGCGCCTGCCCAGGGGGCGACACCGGGGAGCTGTTTTTT. Residues: CACPGGDTGELFF.

The chain recombines TRBV28 with TRBJ1-5, with D unclear. CDR3 length: 13 amino acids. V lost 3 bases and J 6 bases, leaving 9 bases between the germline ends. CDR1 is MDHEN, CDR2 SYDVKM, per germline. This CDR3 is CASSFEVSQPQHF. The CDR3 DNA follows: TGTGCCAGCAGTTTCGAGGTGTCTCAGCCCCAGCATTTT. Based on the CDR3 plus reference TRBV28 and TRBJ1-5, the full variable domain is DVKVTQSSRYLVKRTGEKVFLECVQDMDHENMFWYRQDPGLGLRLIYFSYDVKMKEKGDIPEGYSVSREKKERFSLILESASTNQTSMYLCASSFEVSQPQHFGDGTRLSIL.

This chain joins TRBV10-3 and TRBJ1-5, with TRBD1 as a possible D gene (6 bases). Trimming removed 3 bases from V and 6 bases from J, with 21 bases in between. CDR1 and CDR2 from the germline V gene are ENHRY and SYGVKD. This CDR3 contains 17 residues. CDR3 sequence reads: CAISESPAQGRGQPQHF. As DNA, the CDR3 is TGTGCCATCAGTGAATCACCGGCACAGGGAAGGGGTCAGCCCCAGCATTTT.

The V and J genes are TRBV6-1 and TRBJ1-6, with 8 bases that match TRBD1. CDR1 and CDR2 (germline): MNHNS, SASEGT. After removal of 5 bases from V and 9 bases from J, the junction contained 6 bases not matched to a gene. This CDR3 region has 14 residues. CDR3 residues: CASSLRTGSSPLHF. CDR3 nucleotide sequence: TGTGCCAGCAGTCTCCGGACAGGGAGTTCACCCCTCCACTTT.

This rearrangement joins TRBV5-6 to TRBJ1-1, with a tentative D call TRBD1 (6 bases). The germline gives CDR1 SGHDT, CDR2 YYEEEE. This CDR3 region has 13 residues. Trimming took off 4 bases at V and 1 base at J, with 8 bases between the two ends. In DNA, the CDR3 is TGTGCCAGCAGCGGGGACAAGAACACTGAAGCTTTCTTT. The encoded protein is CASSGDKNTEAFF.

The CDR3 DNA is TGCGCCAGCAGCTCCCCGACAGCCTATGGCTACACCTTC. The encoded protein is CASSSPTAYGYTF. This chain links TRBV5-1 with TRBJ1-2, with a weak D call TRBD1 (5 bases). Germline V lookup: CDR1 SGHRS, CDR2 YFSETQ. Trimming removed 3 bases at V and 4 bases at J, with 10 bases between. This CDR3 is 13 amino acids long.

The chain joins TRBV6-5 to TRBJ2-1; TRBD1 aligns across 7 bases. V lost 5 bases and J lost 4; bases outside the gene matches: 5. The CDR3 loop spans 14 amino acids. CDR1 and CDR2 (germline): MNHEY, SVGAGI. For the CDR3, the DNA is TGTGCCAGCAGTACCGGGACAGCATACAATGAGCAGTTCTTC. It yields the protein CASSTGTAYNEQFF.

V usage is TRBV5-1 and J usage is TRBJ2-1, with 9 bases aligning to TRBD2. Germline trimming cut 0 bases from V and 10 bases from J; bases unmatched to any gene: 8. The CDR3 extends over 15 amino acids. Germline CDR1 reads SGHRS; CDR2 reads YFSETQ. CDR3 residues: CASSLEGGGAKEQFF. The CDR3 DNA reads as TGCGCCAGCAGCTTGGAGGGCGGGGGGGCAAAAGAGCAGTTCTTC.

CDR3 bases: TGCGCCAGCAGTCCTCGGAGGGGTGATGAAAAACTGTTTTTT. This gives the protein CASSPRRGDEKLFF. The chain carries TRBV5-1 and TRBJ1-4; tentatively, D is TRBD1 (5 bases). The CDR3 loop spans 14 amino acids. Trimming removed 5 bases from V and 6 bases from J, with 14 bases in between. Germline values: CDR1 SGHRS, CDR2 YFSETQ.

The gene calls are TRBV6-1 and TRBJ1-5, with a weak D call TRBD1 (6 bases). Germline V gene data show CDR1 as MNHNS and CDR2 as SASEGT. The CDR3 sequence is 16 residues long. Between the trimmed V and J ends, which lost 0 bases and 9 bases, there was a span of 18 bases. The CDR3 spells CASSEALGGGGGPQHF. CDR3 DNA: TGTGCCAGCAGTGAAGCGCTGGGGGGCGGGGGTGGGCCCCAGCATTTT.

V and J are TRBV21-1 and TRBJ2-7; the D segment call TRBD1 is taken from the table without a DNA check. TRBV21-1 is described as a pseudogene. The CDR3 runs to 15 residues. The CDR3 DNA is TGTGCCAGCAGCAAAGTTAGACAGGACCCCTACGAGCAGTACTTC. This sequence encodes CASSKVRQDPYEQYF.

The CDR3 loop reads CASSVTGGQYSYNEQFF. The CDR3 nucleotides are TGTGCCAGCAGCGTAACGGGGGGCCAGTACTCCTACAATGAGCAGTTCTTC. This chain connects TRBV9 to TRBJ2-1; D is possibly TRBD2 (7 bases). V lost 1 base to trimming and J lost 0 bases, with 14 bases between them. CDR1 SGDLS and CDR2 YYNGEE come from the germline V gene. This CDR3 contains 17 residues.

The chain links TRBV7-2 to TRBJ2-1; a weak D match, TRBD1 (5 bases). Germline lookup yields CDR1 SGHTA and CDR2 FQGNSA. The CDR3 covers 12 residues. Trimming pared 3 bases from V and 7 bases from J, leaving 7 bases between. CDR3 loop: CASSFKGNEQFF. The CDR3 DNA sequence: TGTGCCAGCAGCTTCAAGGGGAATGAGCAGTTCTTC.

The chain recombines TRBV6-1 with TRBJ2-7; 8 bases are a match to TRBD1. V lost 6 bases to trimming and J lost 0 bases; unmatched junction nucleotides: 4. Per the germline V gene, CDR1 is MNHNS and CDR2 is SASEGT. The CDR3 sequence is 14 residues long. CDR3 loop: CASRRGQASYEQYF. The CDR3 bases are TGTGCCAGCAGGAGGGGACAGGCCTCCTACGAGCAGTACTTC.